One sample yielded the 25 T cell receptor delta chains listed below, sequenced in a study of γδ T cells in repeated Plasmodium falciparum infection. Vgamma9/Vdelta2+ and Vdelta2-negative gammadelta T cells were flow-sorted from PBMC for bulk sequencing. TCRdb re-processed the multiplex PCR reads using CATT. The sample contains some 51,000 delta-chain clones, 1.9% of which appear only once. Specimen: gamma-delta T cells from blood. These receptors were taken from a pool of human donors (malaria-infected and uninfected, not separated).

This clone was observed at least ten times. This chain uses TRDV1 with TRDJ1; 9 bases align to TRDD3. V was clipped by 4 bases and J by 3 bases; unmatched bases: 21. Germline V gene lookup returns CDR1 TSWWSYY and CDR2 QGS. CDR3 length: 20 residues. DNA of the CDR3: TGTGCTCTTGGGGGCCGCCTTCTTCCTAACTGGGGGAGTGGTCCCGATAAACTCATCTTT. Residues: CALGGRLLPNWGSGPDKLIF.

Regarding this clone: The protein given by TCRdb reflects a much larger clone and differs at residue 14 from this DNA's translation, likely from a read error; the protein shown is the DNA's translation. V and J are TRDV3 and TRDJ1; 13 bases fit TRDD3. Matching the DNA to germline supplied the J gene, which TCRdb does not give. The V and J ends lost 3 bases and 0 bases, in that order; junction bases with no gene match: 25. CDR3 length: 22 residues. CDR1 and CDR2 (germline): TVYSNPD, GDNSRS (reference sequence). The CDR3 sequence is CAFLLPSYWGIRSLYYTDKLIF. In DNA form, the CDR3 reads TGTGCCTTCCTCCTTCCTTCGTACTGGGGGATACGTTCACTTTATTACACCGATAAACTCATCTTT. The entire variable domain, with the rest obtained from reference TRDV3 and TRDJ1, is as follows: CDKVTQSSPDQTVASGSEVVLLCTYDTVYSNPDLFWYRIRPDYSFQFVFYGDNSRSEGADFTQGRFSVKHILTQKAFHLVISPVRTEDSATYYCAFLLPSYWGIRSLYYTDKLIFGKGTRVTVEP.

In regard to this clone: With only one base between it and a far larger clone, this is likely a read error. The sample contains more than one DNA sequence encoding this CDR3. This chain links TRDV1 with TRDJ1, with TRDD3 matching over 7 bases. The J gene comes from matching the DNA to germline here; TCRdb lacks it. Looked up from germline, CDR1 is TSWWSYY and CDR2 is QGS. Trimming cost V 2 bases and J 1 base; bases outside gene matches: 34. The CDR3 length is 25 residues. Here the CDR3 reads CALGEILTLPLPLAGGYGVTDKLIF. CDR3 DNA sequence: TGTGCTCTTGGGGAAATTTTAACTCTCCCGCTTCCCCTAGCTGGGGGGTATGGGGTCACCGATAAACTCATCTTT.

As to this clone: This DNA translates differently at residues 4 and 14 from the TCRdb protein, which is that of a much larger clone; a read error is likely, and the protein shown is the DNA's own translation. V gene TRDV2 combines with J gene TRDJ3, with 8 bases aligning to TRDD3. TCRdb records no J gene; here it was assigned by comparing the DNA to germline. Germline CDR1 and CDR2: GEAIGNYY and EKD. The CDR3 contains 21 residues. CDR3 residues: CACGRNPNWGIGSRDTRQMFF. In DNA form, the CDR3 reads TGTGCCTGTGGCCGGAATCCTAATTGGGGGATCGGCTCCCGGGACACCCGACAGATGTTTTTC.

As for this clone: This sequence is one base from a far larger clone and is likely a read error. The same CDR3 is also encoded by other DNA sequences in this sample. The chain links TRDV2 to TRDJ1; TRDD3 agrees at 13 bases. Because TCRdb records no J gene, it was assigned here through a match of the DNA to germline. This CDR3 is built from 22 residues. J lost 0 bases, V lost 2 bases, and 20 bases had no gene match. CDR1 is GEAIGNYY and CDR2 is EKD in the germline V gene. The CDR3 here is CACDIITGGYGQTSQDTDKLIF. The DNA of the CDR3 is TGTGCCTGTGACATTATAACTGGGGGATACGGACAAACCTCACAGGACACCGATAAACTCATCTTT.

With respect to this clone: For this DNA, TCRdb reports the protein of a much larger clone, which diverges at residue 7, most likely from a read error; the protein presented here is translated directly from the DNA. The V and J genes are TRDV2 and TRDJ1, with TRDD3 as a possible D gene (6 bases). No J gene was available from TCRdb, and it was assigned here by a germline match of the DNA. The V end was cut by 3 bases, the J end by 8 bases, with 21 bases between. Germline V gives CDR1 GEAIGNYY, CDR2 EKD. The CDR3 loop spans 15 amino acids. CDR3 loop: CACDGLRDRENKLIF. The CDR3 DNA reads TGTGCCTGTGACGGGCTGAGGGATAGAGAAAACAAACTCATCTTT.

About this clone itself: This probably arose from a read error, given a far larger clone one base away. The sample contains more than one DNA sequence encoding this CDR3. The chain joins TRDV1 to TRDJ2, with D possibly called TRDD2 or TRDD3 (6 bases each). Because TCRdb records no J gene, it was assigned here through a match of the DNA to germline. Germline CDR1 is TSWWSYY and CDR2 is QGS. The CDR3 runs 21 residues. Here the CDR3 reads CALGGRLLLFGGPKVTAQLFF. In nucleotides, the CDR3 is TGTGCTCTTGGGGGTCGACTCCTACTGTTTGGGGGGCCGAAGGTGACTGCACAACTCTTCTTT.

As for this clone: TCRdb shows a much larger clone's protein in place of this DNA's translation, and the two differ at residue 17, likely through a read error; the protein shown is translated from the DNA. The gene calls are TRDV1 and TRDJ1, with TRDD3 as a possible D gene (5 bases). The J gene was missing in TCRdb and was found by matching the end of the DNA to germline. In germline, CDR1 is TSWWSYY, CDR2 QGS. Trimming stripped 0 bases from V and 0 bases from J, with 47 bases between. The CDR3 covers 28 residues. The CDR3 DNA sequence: TGTGCTCTTGGGGAACTCACTTTTTACCGTACCCAACTACTCCAGAGACCGGGGGGCATTTTGTACACCGATAAACTCATCTTT. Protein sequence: CALGELTFYRTQLLQRPGGILYTDKLIF.

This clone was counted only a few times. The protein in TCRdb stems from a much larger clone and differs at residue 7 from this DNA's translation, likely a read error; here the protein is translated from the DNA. The CDR3 sequence: CALGGSHRYTVAPTDKLIF. In DNA, the CDR3 is TGTGCTCTTGGGGGTTCCCACCGCTATACAGTCGCCCCCACCGATAAACTCATCTTT. The chain combines TRDV1 with TRDJ1; D unresolved. Since TCRdb gives no J gene, matching the DNA to germline was used here to assign it. CDR3 length equals 19 residues. Germline V CDR1 and CDR2: TSWWSYY, QGS. Trimming took 4 bases from V and 1 from J, leaving 25 bases between them.

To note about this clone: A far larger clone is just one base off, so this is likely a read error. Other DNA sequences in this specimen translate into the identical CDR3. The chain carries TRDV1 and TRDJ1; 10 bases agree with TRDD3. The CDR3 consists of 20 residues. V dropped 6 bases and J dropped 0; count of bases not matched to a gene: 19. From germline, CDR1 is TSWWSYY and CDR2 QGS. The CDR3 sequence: CALGEVLLQLGDWNTDKLIF. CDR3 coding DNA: TGTGCTCTTGGAGAGGTCCTCCTACAACTGGGGGATTGGAACACCGATAAACTCATCTTT.

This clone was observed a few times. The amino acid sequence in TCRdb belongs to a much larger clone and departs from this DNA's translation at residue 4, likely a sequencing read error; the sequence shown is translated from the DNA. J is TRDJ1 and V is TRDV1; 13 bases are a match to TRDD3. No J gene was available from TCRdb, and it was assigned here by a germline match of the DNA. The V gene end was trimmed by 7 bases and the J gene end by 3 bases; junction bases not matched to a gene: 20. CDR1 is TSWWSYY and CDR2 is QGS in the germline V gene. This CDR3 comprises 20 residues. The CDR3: CALEDAFPYWGIRGADKLIF. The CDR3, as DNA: TGTGCTCTTGAGGACGCATTCCCTTACTGGGGGATACGGGGGGCCGATAAACTCATCTTT.

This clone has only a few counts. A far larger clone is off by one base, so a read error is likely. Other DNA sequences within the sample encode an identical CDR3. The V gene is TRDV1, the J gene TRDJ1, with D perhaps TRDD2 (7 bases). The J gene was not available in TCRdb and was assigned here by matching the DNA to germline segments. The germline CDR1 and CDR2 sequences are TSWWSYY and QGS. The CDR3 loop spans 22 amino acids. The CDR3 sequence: CALGAFVPTPSWGARYTDKLIF. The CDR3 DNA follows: TGTGCTCTTGGGGCCTTCGTTCCTACACCGAGTTGGGGGGCCCGGTACACCGACAAACTCATCTTT.

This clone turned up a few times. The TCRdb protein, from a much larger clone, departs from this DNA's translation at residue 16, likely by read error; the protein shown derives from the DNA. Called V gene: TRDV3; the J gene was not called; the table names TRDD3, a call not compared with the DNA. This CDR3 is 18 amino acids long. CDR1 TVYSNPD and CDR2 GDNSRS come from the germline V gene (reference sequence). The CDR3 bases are TGTGCCCTCCGATGTTCTTCCTGGGGGACCATAAACACCGATAAACCCATCTTT. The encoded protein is CALRCSSWGTINTDKPIF.

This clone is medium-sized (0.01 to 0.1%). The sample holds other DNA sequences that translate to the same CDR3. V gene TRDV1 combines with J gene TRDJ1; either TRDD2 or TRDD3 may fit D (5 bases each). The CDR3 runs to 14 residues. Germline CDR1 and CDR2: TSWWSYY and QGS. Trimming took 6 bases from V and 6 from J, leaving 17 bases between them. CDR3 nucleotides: TGTGCTCTTGGACCTACCGGGGGTGTGAATAAACTCATCTTT. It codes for CALGPTGGVNKLIF.

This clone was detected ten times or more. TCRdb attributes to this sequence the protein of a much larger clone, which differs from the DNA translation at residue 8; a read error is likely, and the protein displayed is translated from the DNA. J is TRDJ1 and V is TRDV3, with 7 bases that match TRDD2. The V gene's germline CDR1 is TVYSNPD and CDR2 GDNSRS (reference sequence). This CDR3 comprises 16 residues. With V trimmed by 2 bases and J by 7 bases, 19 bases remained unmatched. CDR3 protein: CAFYRLPAVCEGKLIF. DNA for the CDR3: TGTGCCTTTTATCGCCTTCCTGCGGTTTGTGAAGGTAAACTCATCTTT.

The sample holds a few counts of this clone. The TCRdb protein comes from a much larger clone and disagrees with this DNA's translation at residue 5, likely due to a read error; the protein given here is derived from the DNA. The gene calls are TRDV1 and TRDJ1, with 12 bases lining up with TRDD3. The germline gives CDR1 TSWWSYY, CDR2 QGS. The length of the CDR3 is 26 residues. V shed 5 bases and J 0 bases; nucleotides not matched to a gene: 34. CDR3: CALGKASLLRIYWGIPVVSDTDKLIF. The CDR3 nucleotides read TGTGCTCTTGGGAAAGCGTCACTCCTACGCATTTACTGGGGGATACCGGTGGTTTCTGACACCGATAAACTCATCTTT.

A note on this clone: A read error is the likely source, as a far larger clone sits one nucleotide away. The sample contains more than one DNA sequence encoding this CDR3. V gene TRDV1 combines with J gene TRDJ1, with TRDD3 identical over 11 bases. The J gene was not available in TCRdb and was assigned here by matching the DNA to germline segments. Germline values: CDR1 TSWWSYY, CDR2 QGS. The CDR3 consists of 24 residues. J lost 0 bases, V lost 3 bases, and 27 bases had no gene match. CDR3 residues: CALGERTYPGRWGIRPLYTDKLIF. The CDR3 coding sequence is TGTGCTCTTGGGGAGCGTACCTACCCCGGGAGATGGGGGATACGCCCATTGTACACCGATAAACTCATCTTT.

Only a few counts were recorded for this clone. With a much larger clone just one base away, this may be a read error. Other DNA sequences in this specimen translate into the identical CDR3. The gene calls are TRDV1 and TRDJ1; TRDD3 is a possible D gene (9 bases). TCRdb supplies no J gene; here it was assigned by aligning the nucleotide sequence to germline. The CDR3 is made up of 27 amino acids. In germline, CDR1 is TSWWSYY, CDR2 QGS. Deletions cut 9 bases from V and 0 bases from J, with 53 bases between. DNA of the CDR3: TGTGCTCTCGGGCTATATGGGCCGGACTTCCTACGTCCTGTACTGGGGGACAACGCGGGGTACACCGATAAACTCATCTTT. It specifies CALGLYGPDFLRPVLGDNAGYTDKLIF.

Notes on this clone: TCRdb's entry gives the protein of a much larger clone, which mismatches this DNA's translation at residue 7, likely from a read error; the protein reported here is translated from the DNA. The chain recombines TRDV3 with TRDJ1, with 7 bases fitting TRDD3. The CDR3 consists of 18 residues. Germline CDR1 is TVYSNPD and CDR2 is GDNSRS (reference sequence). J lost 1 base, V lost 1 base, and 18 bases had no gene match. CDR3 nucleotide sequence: TGTGCCTTTAAGTTTCCTCCTAGGCTGGGGGCTCCCACCGATAAACTCATCTTT. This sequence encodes CAFKFPPRLGAPTDKLIF.

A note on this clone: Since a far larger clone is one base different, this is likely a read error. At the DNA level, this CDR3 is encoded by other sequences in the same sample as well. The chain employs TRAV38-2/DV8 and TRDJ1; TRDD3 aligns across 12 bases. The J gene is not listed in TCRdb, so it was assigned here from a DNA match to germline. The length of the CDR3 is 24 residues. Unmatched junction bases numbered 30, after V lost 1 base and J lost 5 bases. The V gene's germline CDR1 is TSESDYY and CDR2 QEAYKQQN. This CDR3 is CAYRSFEYFQATYWGIPATDKLIF. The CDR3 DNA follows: TGTGCTTATAGGAGCTTCGAATACTTCCAAGCTACGTACTGGGGGATACCGGCCACTGATAAACTCATCTTT.

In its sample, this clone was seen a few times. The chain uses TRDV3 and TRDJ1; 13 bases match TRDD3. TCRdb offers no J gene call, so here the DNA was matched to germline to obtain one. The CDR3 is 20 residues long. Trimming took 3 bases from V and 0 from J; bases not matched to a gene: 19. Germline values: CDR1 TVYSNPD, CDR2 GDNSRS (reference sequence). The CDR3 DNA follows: TGTGCCTTGGGCCCTCCTACGTACTGGGGGATACGGGAGTACACCGATAAACTCATCTTT. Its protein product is CALGPPTYWGIREYTDKLIF.

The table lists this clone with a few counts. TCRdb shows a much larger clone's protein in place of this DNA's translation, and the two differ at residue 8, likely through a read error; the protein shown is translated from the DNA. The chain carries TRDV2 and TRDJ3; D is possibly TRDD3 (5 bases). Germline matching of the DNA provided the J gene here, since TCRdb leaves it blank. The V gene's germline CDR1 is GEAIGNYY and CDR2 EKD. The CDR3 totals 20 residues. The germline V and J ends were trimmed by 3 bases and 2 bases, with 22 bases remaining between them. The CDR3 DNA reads TGTGCCTGTGACTTCCGTGCTGAGAGATACTCCCCCTGGGACACCCGACAGATGTTTTTC. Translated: CACDFRAERYSPWDTRQMFF.

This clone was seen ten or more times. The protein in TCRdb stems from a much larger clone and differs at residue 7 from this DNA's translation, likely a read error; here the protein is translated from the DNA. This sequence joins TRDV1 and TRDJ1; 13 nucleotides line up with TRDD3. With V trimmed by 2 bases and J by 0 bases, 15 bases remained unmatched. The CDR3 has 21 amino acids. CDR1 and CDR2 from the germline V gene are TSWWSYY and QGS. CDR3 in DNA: TGTGCTCTTGGGGAAGGTCGACTATCCGTACTGGGGGATACGTACACCGATAAACTCATCTTT. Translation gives CALGEGRLSVLGDTYTDKLIF.

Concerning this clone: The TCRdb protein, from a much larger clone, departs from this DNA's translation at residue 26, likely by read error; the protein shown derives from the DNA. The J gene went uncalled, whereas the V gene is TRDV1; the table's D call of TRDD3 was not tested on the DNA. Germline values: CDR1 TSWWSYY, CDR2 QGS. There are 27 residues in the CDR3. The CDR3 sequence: CALGEPDGEVSGSILGDTLTSTDKLTF. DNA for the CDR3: TGTGCTCTTGGGGAACCCGATGGGGAAGTCTCCGGGTCCATACTGGGGGATACACTCACATCTACCGATAAACTCACCTTT.

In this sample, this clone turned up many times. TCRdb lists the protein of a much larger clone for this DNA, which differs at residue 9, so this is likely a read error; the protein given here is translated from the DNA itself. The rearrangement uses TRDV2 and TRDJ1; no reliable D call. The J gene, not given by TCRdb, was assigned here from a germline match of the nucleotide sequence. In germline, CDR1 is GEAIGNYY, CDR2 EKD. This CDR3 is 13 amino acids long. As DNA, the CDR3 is TGTGCCTGTGACGCCCTGTCGTCCGAGAAACTCATCTTT. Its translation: CACDALSSEKLIF.